The 31 T cell receptor beta chains below come from one sample, sequenced in a study of shared clonotypes between healthy human individuals. Produced via immunoSEQ multiplex PCR; TCRdb's table is partial and in-frame only. The sample lists 500,000 to 650,000 clones; around three quarters were seen once. Specimen: PBMCs. Receptors originate from a woman between 40 and 50 years old in good health. Some clones in this sample may be carry-over from other donors' samples.

CDR3 in DNA: TGTGCCAGCAGCCCCGGGACAGGGTATGAAAAACTGTTTTTT. This codes for CASSPGTGYEKLFF. The gene calls are TRBV7-6 and TRBJ1-4; 9 bases are shared with TRBD1. There are 14 residues in the CDR3. Germline CDR1 and CDR2: SGHVS and FNYEAQ. Unmatched junction bases numbered 4, after V lost 5 bases and J lost 6 bases.

The V gene is TRBV19, the J gene TRBJ1-2; D may be TRBD1 (6 bases). CDR3 length: 14 residues. Per germline, CDR1 LNHDA and CDR2 SQIVND (reference sequence). Trimming cost V 5 bases and J 7 bases, with 17 bases left between them. CDR3 amino acids: CASSALTGELGYTF. The CDR3 coding sequence is TGTGCCAGTAGTGCACTGACAGGAGAACTTGGCTACACCTTC.

V gene TRBV10-1 combines with J gene TRBJ1-1; no clear D gene. The germline V gene encodes CDR1 WNHNN and CDR2 SYGVQD (reference sequence). V was shortened by 2 bases and J by 5 bases, with 12 bases between the two germline ends. There are 14 residues in the CDR3. The CDR3 loop is CASSEIQSATEAFF. The CDR3 region has the DNA TGCGCCAGCAGTGAGATTCAATCGGCGACTGAAGCTTTCTTT.

This sequence joins TRBV6-4 and TRBJ1-1; 10 bases map to TRBD1. V shed 4 bases, J shed 4 bases, and the junction held 0 bases outside the gene matches. The CDR3 contains 13 residues. Germline V gene sequence: CDR1 MRHNA, CDR2 SNTAGT. The chain's CDR3 is CASSGDRGTEAFF. The CDR3 DNA sequence: TGTGCCAGCAGTGGGGACAGGGGCACTGAAGCTTTCTTT.

The rearrangement joins TRBV27 to TRBJ2-7; D is uncertain. With 3 bases removed from V and 1 base from J, the gap between germline ends came to 10 bases. The CDR3 totals 14 residues. Germline V gives CDR1 MNHEY, CDR2 SMNVEV (reference sequence). CDR3 DNA sequence: TGTGCCAGCAGTTTGAATGGAGTTTCCTACGAGCAGTACTTC. This sequence encodes CASSLNGVSYEQYF.

The sample holds one count of this clone. A much bigger clone sits one base away, suggesting this may be a read error. This chain links TRBV28 with TRBJ1-2; the D gene is possibly TRBD1 (6 bases). The V end was cut by 6 bases, the J end by 6 bases, with 20 bases between. The CDR3 contains 15 residues. Germline assignment: CDR1 MDHEN and CDR2 SYDVKM. CDR3 amino acids: CASSDRRGQWDGYTF. CDR3 in DNA: TGTGCCAGCAGCGACCGACGAGGACAGTGGGATGGCTACACCTTC.

This chain connects TRBV5-1 to TRBJ2-7, with a weak D call TRBD2 (6 bases). The CDR3 length is 13 residues. Germline loops: CDR1 SGHRS, CDR2 YFSETQ. V shed 2 bases and J shed 4 bases, with 10 bases lying between them. The CDR3 coding sequence is TGCGCCAGCAGCTTATCGGGAGTGTACGAGCAGTACTTC. Translating it yields CASSLSGVYEQYF.

The rearrangement links TRBV27 to TRBJ1-1; a possible D gene is TRBD1 (5 bases). V lost 0 bases and J 1 base, leaving 9 bases between the germline ends. The germline V gene encodes CDR1 MNHEY and CDR2 SMNVEV (reference sequence). The CDR3 is 15 residues long. The CDR3 spells CASSLSYRRNTEAFF. The CDR3 DNA reads TGTGCCAGCAGTTTATCGTACAGGAGGAACACTGAAGCTTTCTTT.

The genes are TRBV2 and TRBJ2-7; the D gene is possibly TRBD2 (6 bases). Trimming cost V 8 bases and J 4 bases, with 21 bases left between them. CDR3 length equals 15 residues. CDR1 and CDR2 (germline): SNHLY, FYNNEI. CDR3 region: CASRKEGGMIYEQYF. In nucleotides, the CDR3 is TGTGCCAGCCGAAAGGAGGGCGGGATGATTTACGAGCAGTACTTC.

V gene TRBV9 combines with J gene TRBJ2-1; 8 bases are a match to TRBD2. Germline trimming cut 0 bases from V and 7 bases from J; bases unmatched to any gene: 15. CDR3 length: 18 residues. Germline V gene sequence: CDR1 SGDLS, CDR2 YYNGEE. The CDR3 loop is CASSVGIAGLAAPNEQFF. The CDR3 nucleotides are TGTGCCAGCAGCGTAGGGATAGCGGGGTTGGCAGCACCAAATGAGCAGTTCTTC.

The rearrangement uses TRBV4-3 and TRBJ1-2; D is unresolved. Trimming removed 0 bases at V and 8 bases at J, with 16 bases between. Germline loops: CDR1 LGHNA, CDR2 YSLEER. The CDR3 runs to 15 residues. This CDR3 reads CASSQERSTPRGYTF. CDR3 coding DNA: TGCGCCAGCAGCCAAGAAAGGTCGACTCCAAGGGGCTACACCTTC.

J is TRBJ1-3 and V is TRBV28; 9 positions agree with TRBD1. The junction had 10 bases not matched to a gene; V was cut back by 5 bases and J by 5 bases. This CDR3 is built from 16 residues. Germline loops: CDR1 MDHEN, CDR2 SYDVKM. The CDR3 loop reads CASSALRDRVRNTIYF. CDR3 DNA: TGTGCCAGCAGTGCTCTCCGGGACAGGGTGAGAAACACCATATATTTT.

Notes on this clone: One end of the junction does not line up with germline, which may come from a read error. In the same sample, other DNA sequences code for this CDR3. V is TRBV30 and J is TRBJ2-1; 11 bases match TRBD2. The CDR3 spans 14 residues. Germline lookup yields CDR1 GTSNPN and CDR2 SVGIG (reference sequence). CDR3 amino acids: CAGTSGSSYNEQFF. CDR3 nucleotide sequence: TGTGCCGGGACTAGCGGTAGCTCCTACAATGAGCAATTCTTC. The full variable domain, with the rest looked up from reference TRBV30 and TRBJ2-1, is SQTIHQWPATLVQPVGSPLSLECTVEGTSNPNLYWYRQAAGRGLQLLFYSVGIGQISSEVPQNLSASRPQDRQFILSSKKLLLSDSGFYLCAGTSGSSYNEQFFGPGTRLTVL.

The chain carries TRBV20-1 and TRBJ2-7; TRBD1 is a possible D gene (5 bases). The CDR3 extends over 11 amino acids. The ends were cut back, 6 bases at V and 2 bases at J, with 8 bases in the middle. CDR1 and CDR2 from the germline V gene are DFQATT and SNEGSKA (reference sequence). CDR3 region: CSAYRTYEQYF. CDR3 bases: TGCAGTGCCTACAGGACCTACGAGCAGTACTTC.

V gene TRBV27 combines with J gene TRBJ2-1, with TRBD2 matching over 10 bases. The J segment lost 8 bases and the V segment lost 3 bases, leaving 7 bases of the junction unmatched. The CDR3 consists of 15 residues. The germline V gene has CDR1 MNHEY and CDR2 SMNVEV (reference sequence). CDR3 residues: CASSFGASGRDEQFF. CDR3 nucleotides: TGTGCCAGCAGTTTTGGGGCTAGCGGGAGAGATGAGCAGTTCTTC.

The V and J genes are TRBV7-9 and TRBJ1-1; the D is unclear. Trimming cost V 5 bases and J 0 bases, with 10 bases left between them. Germline values: CDR1 SEHNR, CDR2 FQNEAQ (reference sequence). There are 14 residues in the CDR3. CDR3 loop: CASSKQTMNTEAFF. In DNA, the CDR3 is TGTGCCAGCAGCAAACAGACTATGAACACTGAAGCTTTCTTT.

This clone was detected ten times or more. This sample includes further DNA sequences coding for the same CDR3. The chain carries TRBV19 and TRBJ2-1; 7 bases fit TRBD2. The germline V gene encodes CDR1 LNHDA and CDR2 SQIVND (reference sequence). Trimming removed 4 bases from V and 8 bases from J; junction bases left unmatched: 8. CDR3 length: 14 residues. The CDR3 DNA is TGTGCCAGTAGTACCCCGGGACTATCGTATGAGCAGTTCTTC. It specifies CASSTPGLSYEQFF.

This clone was detected only a few times. The gene calls are TRBV2 and TRBJ2-1; 9 bases map to TRBD2. The junction had 7 bases not matched to a gene; V was cut back by 8 bases and J by 8 bases. The CDR3 totals 13 residues. Germline CDR1 reads SNHLY; CDR2 reads FYNNEI. DNA of the CDR3: TGTGCCAGCCTAGCGGGAATCGGCCATGAGCAGTTCTTC. Translating gives CASLAGIGHEQFF. The full variable domain, in which reference TRBV2 and TRBJ2-1 provide the parts outside the CDR3, is EPEVTQTPSHQVTQMGQEVILRCVPISNHLYFYWYRQILGQKVEFLVSFYNNEISEKSEIFDDQFSVERPDGSNFTLKIRSTKLEDSAMYFCASLAGIGHEQFFGPGTRLTVL.

The chain recombines TRBV5-1 with TRBJ2-1; D might be TRBD1 (5 bases). This CDR3 spans 15 amino acids. Germline assignment: CDR1 SGHRS and CDR2 YFSETQ. Trimming removed 3 bases from V and 2 bases from J, with 12 bases in between. CDR3 sequence reads: CASSSAPGPYNEQFF. The CDR3 DNA reads TGCGCCAGCAGCTCCGCCCCAGGGCCCTACAATGAGCAGTTCTTC.

As for this clone: A clone one base away is much larger, so this may be a read error. This sample also contains other DNA sequences that code for the same CDR3. The rearrangement uses TRBV6-6 and TRBJ1-1; a possible D gene is TRBD1 (5 bases). Per the germline V gene, CDR1 is MNHNY and CDR2 is SVGAGI (reference sequence). The CDR3 is 14 amino acids. CDR3 protein: CASTYDEGNTEAFF. CDR3 in DNA: TGTGCCAGCACCTACGATGAGGGGAACACGGAAGCTTTCTTT.

This clone appeared a single time. The genes are TRBV5-8 and TRBJ2-7; 14 bases map to TRBD2. After removal of 5 bases from V and 4 bases from J, the junction contained 5 bases not matched to a gene. The germline gives CDR1 SGHTS, CDR2 YDEGEE. This CDR3 is built from 15 residues. CDR3 bases: TGTGCCAGCAGACGAGGGACTAGCGGGAGTTACGAGCAGTACTTC. Amino acid sequence: CASRRGTSGSYEQYF.

This clone occurred many times. The chain uses TRBV5-1 and TRBJ1-3; TRBD1 aligns across 7 bases. Germline V lookup: CDR1 SGHRS, CDR2 YFSETQ. The CDR3 sequence is 15 residues long. V gave up 0 bases and J gave up 2 bases; unmatched junction bases: 2. CDR3 in amino acids: CASSLDTGAGNTIYF. In DNA form, the CDR3 reads TGCGCCAGCAGCTTGGATACAGGGGCTGGAAACACCATATATTTT.

V is TRBV5-1 and J is TRBJ1-6; D is perhaps TRBD1 (5 bases). V lost 0 bases to trimming and J lost 11 bases, with 12 bases between them. The CDR3 totals 14 residues. The germline CDR1 and CDR2 sequences are SGHRS and YFSETQ. This CDR3 is CASSLVQGEAPLHF. In DNA form, the CDR3 reads TGCGCCAGCAGCTTGGTTCAGGGTGAGGCACCCCTCCACTTT.

The chain carries TRBV11-2 and TRBJ2-7; TRBD1 might be the D (5 bases). CDR3 size: 15 residues. Trimming cost V 3 bases and J 3 bases, with 15 bases left between them. Germline CDR1 is SGHAT and CDR2 is FQNNGV. The CDR3 sequence: CASSLAGFGRYEQYF. CDR3 DNA sequence: TGTGCCAGCAGCTTGGCAGGGTTCGGGCGCTACGAGCAGTACTTC.

Comment on this clone: At one end, the junction sequence differs from germline, possibly due to a read error. Different DNA sequences within this sample yield the same CDR3. V gene TRBV30 combines with J gene TRBJ1-3, with D hard to call. Germline CDR1 and CDR2: GTSNPN and SVGIG (reference sequence). The CDR3 is 14 residues long. The DNA of the CDR3 is TGTGCTTGGAGTCTGCAATATGGAGGAAACACCATATATTTT. As protein: CAWSLQYGGNTIYF.

This clone was counted many times. The chain employs TRBV27 and TRBJ2-1, with 14 bases that match TRBD2. Germline assignment: CDR1 MNHEY and CDR2 SMNVEV (reference sequence). The length of the CDR3 is 19 residues. Trimming took 5 bases from V and 1 from J; bases not matched to a gene: 10. CDR3 residues: CASSPPTSGRVPSYNEQFF. The CDR3 nucleotides are TGTGCCAGCAGTCCTCCGACTAGCGGGAGGGTACCATCCTACAATGAGCAGTTCTTC.

In DNA form, the CDR3 reads TGTGCCAGCAGCTCGTTCGGCGGGATTGGGGAGACCCAGTACTTC. Amino acids: CASSSFGGIGETQYF. The rearrangement joins TRBV7-3 to TRBJ2-5; TRBD2 might be the D (6 bases). CDR3 length equals 15 residues. The V gene's germline CDR1 is SGHTA and CDR2 FQGTGA. The V gene lost 4 bases and the J gene lost 5 bases, with 17 bases spanning the gap.

V gene TRBV28 combines with J gene TRBJ1-2, with a possible D match to TRBD1 (6 bases). The CDR3 extends over 16 amino acids. V was pared by 2 bases and J by 6 bases, with 19 bases between. Germline loops: CDR1 MDHEN, CDR2 SYDVKM. Here the CDR3 reads CASSLHRVGRGHGYTF. CDR3 DNA: TGTGCCAGCAGTTTACACCGGGTGGGCAGGGGCCATGGCTACACCTTC.

This clone was found once. The chain couples TRBV29-1 to TRBJ2-1, with 13 bases that match TRBD2. This CDR3 spans 14 amino acids. V shed 4 bases and J 7 bases; nucleotides not matched to a gene: 4. The germline V gene has CDR1 SQVTM and CDR2 ANQGSEA. The DNA for the CDR3 is TGCAGCGTTGGGACTAGCGGGAGTAGGAATGAGCAGTTCTTC. This codes for CSVGTSGSRNEQFF.

V usage is TRBV29-1 and J usage is TRBJ1-4; D might be TRBD1 (6 bases). There are 17 residues in the CDR3. Looked up from germline, CDR1 is SQVTM and CDR2 is ANQGSEA. V was shortened by 4 bases and J by 4 bases, with 22 bases between the two germline ends. The CDR3 DNA reads TGCAGCGTTGGGGGGGCCCGAGGGTTCTCCGGTAATGAAAAACTGTTTTTT. It translates to CSVGGARGFSGNEKLFF.

The chain couples TRBV7-2 to TRBJ2-7, with TRBD2 matching over 13 bases. The V gene end was trimmed by 7 bases and the J gene end by 4 bases; junction bases not matched to a gene: 13. From germline, CDR1 is SGHTA and CDR2 FQGNSA. The CDR3 covers 17 residues. The CDR3 coding sequence is TGTGCCAGCACCAGAGGCGGGGGACTAGCGGGATCGTACGAGCAGTACTTC. Protein: CASTRGGGLAGSYEQYF.